This is a list of T cell receptor beta chains from one sample in a study of OX40 agonist ivuxolimab in advanced cancers. Clones were sequenced by immunoSEQ multiplex PCR, and TCRdb holds only the in-frame ones, with some missing. The table lists 55,000 to 65,000 clones, 85% of them singletons, with under 4.5% in the top ten. Sequenced here: CD4+ or CD8+ T cells sorted from blood, sampled in a trial of the OX40 agonist ivuxolimab. The receptors originated from an adult with an advanced solid tumor such as melanoma, head and neck, liver or kidney cancer. Both conserved end residues are trimmed from each CDR3.

>TRBJ2-7|TRBV11-2
ASSTRFGGWGEQY
>TRBJ2-5|TRBV19
ASSISWTTQETQY
>TRBJ2-7|TRBV9
ASSVGDGAYEQY
>TRBJ2-7|TRBV19
ASSIGHTYEQY
>TRBJ2-5|TRBV7-9
ASSLGQRRGETQY
>TRBJ2-1|TRBV19
ASSIDLREQF
>TRBJ2-1|TRBV6-1
ASSGRDPSNEQF
>TRBJ2-2|TRBV7-2
ASSSNLRGELF
>TRBJ1-4|TRBV4-2
ASSQGQGATNEKLF
>TRBJ2-2|TRBV7-9
ASSFPGLVSTGELF
>TRBJ1-4|TRBV2
ASRRQESNEKLF
>TRBJ1-2|TRBV28
ASRPSGTRYGYT
>TRBJ1-5|TRBV21-1
ASSHRGGALVKRPQH
>TRBJ2-5|TRBV5-1
ASRTYGDRGQETQY